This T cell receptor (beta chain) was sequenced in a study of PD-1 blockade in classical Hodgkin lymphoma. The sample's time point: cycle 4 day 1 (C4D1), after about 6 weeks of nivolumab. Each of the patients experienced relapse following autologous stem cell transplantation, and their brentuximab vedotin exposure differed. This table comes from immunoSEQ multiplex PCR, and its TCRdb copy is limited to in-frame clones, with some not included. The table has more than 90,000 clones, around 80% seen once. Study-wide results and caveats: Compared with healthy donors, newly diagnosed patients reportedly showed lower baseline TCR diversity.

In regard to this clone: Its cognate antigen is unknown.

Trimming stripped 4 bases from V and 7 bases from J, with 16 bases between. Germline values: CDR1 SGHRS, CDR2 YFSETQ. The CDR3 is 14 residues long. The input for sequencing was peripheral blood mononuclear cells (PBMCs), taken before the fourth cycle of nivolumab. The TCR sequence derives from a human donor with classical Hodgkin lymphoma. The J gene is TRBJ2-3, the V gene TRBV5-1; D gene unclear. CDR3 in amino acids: CASSVSTADNTQYF. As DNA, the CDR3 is TGCGCCAGCAGCGTCTCGACGGCGGATAATACGCAGTATTTT.